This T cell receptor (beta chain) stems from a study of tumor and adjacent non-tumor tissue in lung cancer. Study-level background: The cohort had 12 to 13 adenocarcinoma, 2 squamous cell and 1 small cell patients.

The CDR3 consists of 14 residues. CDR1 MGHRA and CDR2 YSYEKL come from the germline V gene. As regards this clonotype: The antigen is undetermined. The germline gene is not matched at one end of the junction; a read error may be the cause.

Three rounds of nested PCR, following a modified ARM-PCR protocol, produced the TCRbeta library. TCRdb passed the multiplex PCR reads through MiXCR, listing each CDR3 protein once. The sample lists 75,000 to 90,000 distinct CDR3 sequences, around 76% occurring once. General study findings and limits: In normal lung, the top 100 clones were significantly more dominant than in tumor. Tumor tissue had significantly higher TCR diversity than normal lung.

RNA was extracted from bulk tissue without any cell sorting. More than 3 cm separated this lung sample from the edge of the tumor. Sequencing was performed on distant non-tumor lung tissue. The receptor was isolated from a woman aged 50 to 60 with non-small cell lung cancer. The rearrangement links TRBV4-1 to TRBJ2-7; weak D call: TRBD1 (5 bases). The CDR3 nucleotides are TGCGCCAGCGGCCAAGATATCAAGGACACCGAGCAGTACTTC. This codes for CASGQDIKDTEQYF.